A selection of T cell receptor beta chains follows, all from one sample in a study of CD8+ T cells in alopecia areata. This table comes from immunoSEQ multiplex PCR, and its TCRdb copy is limited to in-frame clones, with some not included. The sample records under 350,000 clones, roughly 60% being singletons. The source material was CD4+ T cells sorted from blood, sampled at week 24, from a patient treated with tofacitinib. These receptors were obtained from a human donor with alopecia areata. Each CDR3 is given with its conserved first and last residue. The D gene is left open where the match is weak. Clone size, where shown, is once, few, many, or a class for clones that have expanded.

>TRBJ2-5|TRBV25-1|-|-
TGTGCCAGCAGAAGGGGCGGCCAAGAGACCCAGTACTTC
CASRRGGQETQYF
>TRBJ2-3|TRBV5-1|-|TRBD1
TGCGCCAGCAGCTTGGCCGGGAACAGGGGGCCCACAGATACGCAGTATTTT
CASSLAGNRGPTDTQYF
>TRBJ2-7|TRBV5-1|-|-
-
CASSTSGGTFYEQYF
>TRBJ2-1|TRBV9|few|-
TGTGCCAGCAGCTCCTCACATTTAGTTGAGCAGTTCTTC
CASSSSHLVEQFF
>TRBJ1-1|TRBV6-6|few|-
TGTGCCAGCAAGTCCCCGGCGGACTCTCACACTGAAGCTTTCTTT
CASKSPADSHTEAFF
>TRBJ2-7|TRBV29-1|-|-
TGCAGCGTTTCTGACTACGAGCAGTACTTC
CSVSDYEQYF
>TRBJ2-1|TRBV4-2|-|TRBD2
TGTGCCAGCAGCCCACTAGCGGGGGGGGGAAATGAGCAGTTCTTC
CASSPLAGGGNEQFF
>TRBJ2-5|TRBV28|-|-
TGTGCCAGCAGTTCCATGACGGGGTTGGGGGTCAGGGAGACCCAGTACTTC
CASSSMTGLGVRETQYF
>TRBJ1-6|TRBV2|few|-
TGTGCCAGCAGTGAGAAGAGGGATTCACCCCTCCACTTT
CASSEKRDSPLHF
>TRBJ2-1|TRBV15|-|TRBD2
TGTGCCACCAGCAGAGACCCGCGGGCGGGGGTTAACAATGAGCAGTTCTTC
CATSRDPRAGVNNEQFF
>TRBJ2-7|TRBV15|-|-
TGTGCCACCAGCGTAGCGTTCGGATACGAGCAGTACTTC
CATSVAFGYEQYF
>TRBJ2-3|TRBV7-2|few|-
TGTGCCAGCAGCGGCGCAGATACGCAGTATTTT
CASSGADTQYF
>TRBJ1-1|TRBV30|-|-
TGTGCCTGGAGTGTATGGCAGGGCGACACTGAAGCTTTCTTT
CAWSVWQGDTEAFF
>TRBJ2-2|TRBV5-1|-|-
TGCGCCAGCAGCGGGACAACGAACACCGGGGAGCTGTTTTTT
CASSGTTNTGELFF
>TRBJ1-2|TRBV5-1|-|-
TGCGCCAGCAGCTCCTCTACTCTGACACTCTATGGCTACACCTTC
CASSSSTLTLYGYTF
>TRBJ1-6|TRBV5-1|-|-
TGCGCCAGCAGCTCAAAAGGTCAGGATTCACCCCTCCACTTT
CASSSKGQDSPLHF
>TRBJ2-5|TRBV10-3|-|TRBD1
TGTGCCATCAGTGACCCGGGACAGTTATCAGAGACCCAGTACTTC
CAISDPGQLSETQYF
>TRBJ1-2|TRBV29-1|-|-
TGCAGCGTTGAAGCGATCGCGAGGCAGGGCTACACCTTC
CSVEAIARQGYTF
>TRBJ1-1|TRBV2|-|-
TGTGCCAGCGGGCCGACGTGGCTGAACACTGAAGCTTTCTTT
CASGPTWLNTEAFF
>TRBJ1-1|TRBV29-1|-|-
TGCAGCGTCGTGGACAGAACCATGAACACTGAAGCTTTCTTT
CSVVDRTMNTEAFF
>TRBJ1-2|TRBV7-2|-|-
TGTGCCAGCAGCTTACGAACAGGGAATATCGATGGCTACACCTTC
CASSLRTGNIDGYTF
>TRBJ2-5|TRBV19|-|-
TGTGCCAGTAGTATTGGGTCGCAAGAGACCCAGTACTTC
CASSIGSQETQYF
>TRBJ2-1|TRBV29-1|-|TRBD1
TGCAGCGTTGAAGACGGGACAGGGTACAATGAGCAGTTCTTC
CSVEDGTGYNEQFF
>TRBJ1-2|TRBV30|-|-
TGTGCCTGGAGTCCTCCGGGACAAACGCGCTATGGCTACACCTTC
CAWSPPGQTRYGYTF
>TRBJ1-4|TRBV29-1|-|-
TGCAGCGTTGGGGCGGACCCGGGTGGTGAAAAACTGTTTTTT
CSVGADPGGEKLFF
>TRBJ1-2|TRBV6-6|-|-
TGTGCCAGCAGTGCGGGTGTGCGGCTGTGGTATGGCTACACCTTC
CASSAGVRLWYGYTF
>TRBJ2-5|TRBV15|-|-
TGTGCCACCAGCAGAGTAACCGAGCTGACCCAGTACTTC
CATSRVTELTQYF
>TRBJ1-1|TRBV7-9|-|-
TGTGCCAGCAGCTTAGCGCTCAGCTTGAACACTGAAGCTTTCTTT
CASSLALSLNTEAFF
>TRBJ2-7|TRBV28|few|-
TGTGCCAGCAACCGGGCAGGAGTGCACGAGCAGTACTTC
CASNRAGVHEQYF
>TRBJ2-5|TRBV10-3|-|-
TGTGCCGTCCGGGACGCGGGGGAGACCCAGTACTTC
CAVRDAGETQYF
>TRBJ2-7|TRBV7-9|-|-
TGTGCCAGCAGCTCGGGACACAAGGACGAGCAGTACTTC
CASSSGHKDEQYF
>TRBJ2-5|TRBV28|-|-
TGTGCCAGCAGTTTACCTCAAGAGACCCAGTACTTC
CASSLPQETQYF
>TRBJ1-2|TRBV30|-|-
TGTGCCTGGAGTGATAACTATGGCTACACCTTC
CAWSDNYGYTF
>TRBJ1-1|TRBV29-1|-|-
TGCAGCGCGAGTCAGGGACTCAACACTGAAGCTTTCTTT
CSASQGLNTEAFF
>TRBJ1-1|TRBV18|-|TRBD1
TGTGCCAGCTCATTACAGGGGGCCGGGAACACTGAAGCTTTCTTT
CASSLQGAGNTEAFF
>TRBJ1-1|TRBV29-1|-|TRBD1
TGCAGCGTTGTAAGACGGGGCAGGGGGAGCACTGAAGCTTTCTTT
CSVVRRGRGSTEAFF
>TRBJ2-7|TRBV7-2|-|-
TGTGCCAGCAGCTTACGAGGGGCAGGGTACGAGCAGTACTTC
CASSLRGAGYEQYF
>TRBJ2-3|TRBV9|-|TRBD2
TGTGCCAGCAGCGCTAGCGGGGGCAACACAGATACGCAGTATTTT
CASSASGGNTDTQYF
>TRBJ2-5|TRBV5-4|-|-
TGTGCCAGCAGCTCCCCCGGAGGGGCCCAAGAGACCCAGTACTTC
CASSSPGGAQETQYF
>TRBJ2-2|TRBV7-6|-|-
TGTGCCAGCAGCTTTACGGGGAAACTGTTTTTT
CASSFTGKLFF
>TRBJ1-1|TRBV4-2|few|TRBD1
TGTGCCAGCAGCCTCGAACAGGGGCTGCCGGCTCCAGCTTTCTTT
CASSLEQGLPAPAFF
>TRBJ1-1|TRBV5-1|-|TRBD1
TGCGCCAGCGGGCGCAGGGGGTCAGGCACTGAAGCTTTCTTT
CASGRRGSGTEAFF
>TRBJ2-1|TRBV18|-|TRBD1
TGTGCCAGCTCACCAAAGGTTGGGACAGTGCCCTCTGAGCAGTTCTTC
CASSPKVGTVPSEQFF
>TRBJ2-4|TRBV5-1|-|-
TGCGCCAGCAGCTTCTGGCAAGGCGTCTCCAAAAACATTCAGTACTTC
CASSFWQGVSKNIQYF
>TRBJ1-1|TRBV7-9|-|-
TGTGCCAGCAGCTTAGGCAGGGCATTAGATACGGAAGCTTTCTTT
CASSLGRALDTEAFF
>TRBJ1-5|TRBV6-5|-|-
TGTGCCAGCAGTCTCCAGGGAGGTCAGCCCCAGCATTTT
CASSLQGGQPQHF
>TRBJ2-4|TRBV5-4|-|-
TGTGCCAGCACCCCCCATCCCCCGGAGGCCAAAAACATTCAGTACTTC
CASTPHPPEAKNIQYF
>TRBJ2-5|TRBV28|few|-
TGTGCCAGCAGTTTAGTACGAAACCAAGAGACCCAGTACTTC
CASSLVRNQETQYF
>TRBJ2-7|TRBV7-2|-|TRBD2
TGTGCCAGCAGCTTAGCCCCGCGGGGGGGCATCCACGAGCAGTACTTC
CASSLAPRGGIHEQYF
>TRBJ2-1|TRBV30|once|-
TGTGCCTGGAGTGGAGGGACCTACAATGAGCAGTTCTTC
CAWSGGTYNEQFF
>TRBJ2-3|TRBV4-1|-|TRBD2
TGCGCCAGCAGCCAAGATTCCCAGCGGGGTTTCACAGATACGCAGTATTTT
CASSQDSQRGFTDTQYF
>TRBJ2-7|TRBV29-1|-|TRBD1
TGCAGCGCGGGGACAGCCTCCTACGAGCAGTACTTC
CSAGTASYEQYF
>TRBJ2-5|TRBV4-3|-|-
TGCGCCAGCAGCCAAGATCCGGGAGCGGGCGGTGAGACCCAGTACTTC
CASSQDPGAGGETQYF
>TRBJ2-3|TRBV5-1|-|-
TGCGCCAGCAGCTTGCGGCCCTCCAGGGCGGGGTTCACAGATACGCAGTATTTT
CASSLRPSRAGFTDTQYF
>TRBJ2-7|TRBV5-1|-|-
TGCGCCAGCAGTCTTGCCCCCGTGAGCTCCTACGAGCAGTACTTC
CASSLAPVSSYEQYF
>TRBJ2-1|TRBV7-2|once|-
TGTGCCAGCAGCTCGGTGTGGTGGGATGAGCAGTTCTTC
CASSSVWWDEQFF
>TRBJ1-5|TRBV29-1|-|-
TGCAGCGTTGGGGGGGCGGGCAATCAGCCCCAGCATTTT
CSVGGAGNQPQHF
>TRBJ2-7|TRBV18|-|-
TGTGCCAGCTCACCATCTCTCTCCTACGAGCAGTACTTC
CASSPSLSYEQYF
>TRBJ2-1|TRBV2|-|-
TGTGCCAGCAGGGAACAGGGAAATGAGCAGTTCTTC
CASREQGNEQFF